This T cell receptor beta chain is from a study of T cell responses to AZD1222 COVID-19 vaccine. Method: immunoSEQ multiplex PCR; TCRdb's copy keeps in-frame clones and lacks some. The sample contains 100,000 to 110,000 clones, 92% of which appear only once. V lost 10 bases and J 1 base, leaving 13 bases between the germline ends. The germline gives CDR1 LNHDA, CDR2 SQIVND (reference sequence). The CDR3 has 13 residues. The TCR sequence derives from an adult in good health. V is TRBV19 and J is TRBJ1-1; no definite D call. Sequenced here: peripheral blood, sampled on day 0 of AZD1222 vaccination. The CDR3 here is CAIMAGKNTEAFF. In DNA form, the CDR3 reads TGTGCCATTATGGCTGGAAAGAACACTGAAGCTTTCTTT.